This T cell receptor (beta chain) was captured by sequencing in a study of lymphopenia after photon versus proton radiotherapy. The CDR3 runs to 14 residues. V lost 0 bases to trimming and J lost 5 bases, with 11 bases between them. CDR1 is SGDLS, CDR2 YYNGEE, per germline. Study observations and caveats: A bigger post-nadir fall in TCR diversity correlated inversely with survival time in deceased patients. Post-nadir diversity loss with photons came from oligoclonal expansion, particularly CD8+ Temra cells. Under photons, naive T cells and diversity fell while effector/memory populations rose.

Measured with immunoSEQ multiplex PCR; TCRdb has only the in-frame clones, and not every one. The sample carries approximately 30,000 clones, 94% recorded once. In the case of this clone: Its antigen is as yet unknown.

Here the sequenced sample was peripheral blood, taken from a patient treated with photon-based radiotherapy. This clonotype originated in a woman aged 45-65 years with cholangiocarcinoma. The chain is built from TRBV9 and TRBJ2-5; D uncertain. This CDR3 is CASSVAIDWETQYF. The CDR3 coding sequence is TGTGCCAGCAGCGTAGCTATTGATTGGGAGACCCAGTACTTC.